This T cell receptor beta chain originates from a study of CD8 T cells in Susac syndrome. It was with random hexamers that about 0.45 to 1 ug RNA was reverse transcribed. Multiplex immunoSEQ PCR targeted 54 Vbeta and 13 Jbeta TCR beta segments. TCRdb re-called the immunoSEQ multiplex PCR reads with MiXCR, one entry per CDR3 protein. In the table there are approximately 210,000 distinct CDR3 sequences, 94% of which are singletons. V shed 1 base and J 1 base; nucleotides not matched to a gene: 3. The CDR3 sequence is 16 residues long. Per germline, CDR1 MGHDK and CDR2 SYGVNS. The sample consisted of CD4+ T cells from PBMCs. V and J are TRBV25-1 and TRBJ2-5; 10 positions agree with TRBD2. This clonotype originated in a human donor with Susac syndrome. The CDR3 nucleotides are TGTGCCAGCAGTGAATCATTAGCGGGGGGCCAAGAGACCCAGTACTTC. Translated: CASSESLAGGQETQYF.